A single sample is the source of the 24 T cell receptor beta chains below, sequenced in a study of cytomegalovirus exposure and HLA in healthy donors. The PCR had 60 Vbeta and 13 Jbeta primers. The assay was immunoSEQ multiplex PCR, and TCRdb's table has in-frame clones only and misses some. The sample has some 170,000 clones; around three quarters are singletons. Specimen: PBMCs. Receptors were obtained from a woman in her 40s in good health and CMV-seronegative.

The chain combines TRBV11-2 with TRBJ2-3; tentatively, D is TRBD1 (6 bases). Germline CDR1 reads SGHAT; CDR2 reads FQNNGV. The length of the CDR3 is 13 residues. Trimming shortened V by 5 bases and J by 3 bases, and 9 bases separated the two germline ends. The CDR3 protein is CASSGTTTDTQYF. CDR3 DNA: TGTGCCAGCAGCGGGACAACTACAGATACGCAGTATTTT.

The chain combines TRBV28 with TRBJ2-7, with 8 bases aligning to TRBD1. The CDR3 loop spans 14 amino acids. V trimming: 4 bases; J trimming: 7 bases; junction bases outside the gene matches: 9. The germline V gene encodes CDR1 MDHEN and CDR2 SYDVKM. CDR3: CASSSEQGAGEQYF. The CDR3 DNA is TGTGCCAGCAGTTCCGAGCAGGGGGCGGGGGAGCAGTACTTC.

The V and J genes are TRBV6-5 and TRBJ2-5; D gene unclear. CDR1 is MNHEY, CDR2 SVGAGI, per germline. With 10 bases removed from V and 5 bases from J, the gap between germline ends came to 11 bases. This CDR3 comprises 11 residues. CDR3 amino acids: CATQFGETQYF. CDR3 nucleotides: TGTGCCACCCAATTCGGGGAGACCCAGTACTTC.

This chain connects TRBV5-1 to TRBJ2-3, with 9 bases that match TRBD2. Germline-derived CDR1 and CDR2 are SGHRS and YFSETQ. The CDR3 covers 20 residues. J lost 0 bases, V lost 0 bases, and 14 bases had no gene match. CDR3 DNA sequence: TGCGCCAGCAGCTTGGGATCCGCGGGAGGGGTGATTACTAGCACAGATACGCAGTATTTT. It is translated as CASSLGSAGGVITSTDTQYF.

The rearrangement joins TRBV30 to TRBJ1-3; possible D gene TRBD1, 5 bases. The CDR3 extends over 11 amino acids. Trimming removed 8 bases from V and 4 bases from J, with 9 bases in between. CDR1 GTSNPN and CDR2 SVGIG come from the germline V gene (reference sequence). The DNA for the CDR3 is TGTGCCCGGGAGGGGGGAAACACCATATATTTT. As protein: CAREGGNTIYF.

In this sample, this clone turned up once. The chain recombines TRBV7-2 with TRBJ2-1, with D possibly TRBD2 on 6 matching bases. V lost 5 bases to trimming and J lost 5 bases, with 16 bases between them. Germline-derived CDR1 and CDR2 are SGHTA and FQGNSA. This CDR3 is 15 amino acids long. In nucleotides, the CDR3 is TGTGCCAGCAGCGCGTATTGGGGCGGGGACAATGAGCAGTTCTTC. As protein: CASSAYWGGDNEQFF.

The chain links TRBV5-6 to TRBJ1-1; 11 nucleotides line up with TRBD1. The CDR3 covers 17 residues. Unmatched junction bases numbered 12, after V lost 4 bases and J lost 4 bases. Germline V gene data show CDR1 as SGHDT and CDR2 as YYEEEE. The CDR3 spells CASSPGTGGARGTEAFF. DNA of the CDR3: TGTGCCAGCAGCCCCGGGACAGGGGGGGCCCGAGGCACTGAAGCTTTCTTT.

This clone was counted between two and nine times. This rearrangement joins TRBV19 to TRBJ2-1; TRBD1 matches 9 bases. There are 15 residues in the CDR3. V lost 4 bases to trimming and J lost 8 bases; unmatched junction nucleotides: 9. Germline CDR1 and CDR2: LNHDA and SQIVND (reference sequence). The CDR3 here is CASSTPGQGIYEQFF. CDR3 coding DNA: TGTGCCAGTAGTACCCCCGGACAGGGGATCTATGAGCAGTTCTTC.

The CDR3 here is CASSLAGATGELFF. The CDR3 DNA follows: TGTGCCAGCAGCTTAGCAGGGGCCACCGGGGAGCTGTTTTTT. V and J are TRBV11-3 and TRBJ2-2; perhaps TRBD1 as D (6 bases). Trimming stripped 1 base from V and 4 bases from J, with 7 bases between. CDR1 is SGHNT and CDR2 is YENEEA in the germline V gene. The CDR3 runs to 14 residues.

The chain has TRBV6-5 and TRBJ2-7; 10 bases align to TRBD2. V was pared by 4 bases and J by 0 bases, with 6 bases of the junction left unmatched. The CDR3 spans 16 residues. Germline V gene data show CDR1 as MNHEY and CDR2 as SVGAGI. CDR3 DNA sequence: TGTGCCAGCAGTTTCACGAGCGGGAGGGCCTCCTACGAGCAGTACTTC. It translates to CASSFTSGRASYEQYF.

This clone was counted a few times. This chain links TRBV10-2 with TRBJ2-5, with 10 positions matching TRBD1. The germline CDR1 and CDR2 sequences are WSHSY and SAAADI. J was trimmed by 6 bases and V by 5 bases; bases with no gene match: 9. This CDR3 comprises 15 residues. CDR3 loop: CASSSGQGIEKTQYF. CDR3 nucleotide sequence: TGCGCCAGCAGTTCGGGACAGGGGATAGAAAAGACCCAGTACTTC.

The chain recombines TRBV14 with TRBJ1-1; tentative D call: TRBD1 (5 bases). Germline CDR1 reads SGHDN; CDR2 reads FVKESK. The CDR3 contains 15 residues. V was clipped by 4 bases and J by 1 base, with 13 bases between them. The CDR3 DNA reads as TGTGCCAGCAGCCGAATGGACAAAGCGAACACTGAAGCTTTCTTT. This sequence encodes CASSRMDKANTEAFF.

The genes are TRBV4-1 and TRBJ1-2, with 9 positions matching TRBD1. This CDR3 is 15 amino acids long. Germline trimming cut 6 bases from V and 8 bases from J; bases unmatched to any gene: 13. Germline V gene lookup returns CDR1 MGHRA and CDR2 YSYEKL. The CDR3: CASSPGGTGKEGYTF. Here the CDR3 DNA reads TGCGCCAGCAGTCCCGGCGGGACAGGGAAGGAAGGCTACACCTTC.

This clone showed up just once. V and J are TRBV7-3 and TRBJ2-2; a weak D match, TRBD1 (5 bases). Germline V CDR1 and CDR2: SGHTA, FQGTGA. This CDR3 is 15 amino acids long. Between the trimmed V and J ends, which lost 2 bases and 3 bases, there was a span of 10 bases. The CDR3 loop is CASSLQGRDTGELFF. The CDR3 coding sequence is TGTGCCAGCAGCTTACAGGGCCGGGACACCGGGGAGCTGTTTTTT. Together with reference TRBV7-3 and TRBJ2-2, the CDR3 gives the full variable domain: GAGVSQTPSNKVTEKGKYVELRCDPISGHTALYWYRQSLGQGPEFLIYFQGTGAADDSGLPNDRFFAVRPEGSVSTLKIQRTERGDSAVYLCASSLQGRDTGELFFGEGSRLTVL.

The chain links TRBV27 to TRBJ2-6; D ambiguous. V was cut by 3 bases and J by 0 bases, with 3 bases left in between. The CDR3 extends over 14 amino acids. The germline V gene encodes CDR1 MNHEY and CDR2 SMNVEV (reference sequence). The chain's CDR3 is CASSLYSGANVLTF. In DNA, the CDR3 is TGTGCCAGCAGTTTGTACTCTGGGGCCAACGTCCTGACTTTC.

This chain connects TRBV29-1 to TRBJ2-2; a weak D match, TRBD1 (6 bases). Deletions cut 0 bases from V and 10 bases from J, with 18 bases between. Germline V gene sequence: CDR1 SQVTM, CDR2 ANQGSEA. CDR3 size: 15 residues. The CDR3 sequence: CSVEDRGGTPSELFF. CDR3 DNA sequence: TGCAGCGTTGAAGATAGGGGTGGGACACCGTCGGAGCTGTTTTTT.

This clone was found a few times. This chain joins TRBV7-8 and TRBJ2-2; 8 bases are shared with TRBD2. V gave up 1 base and J gave up 0 bases; unmatched junction bases: 1. There are 16 residues in the CDR3. Germline V lookup: CDR1 SGHVS, CDR2 FQNEAQ. CDR3 amino acids: CASSLGGRTNTGELFF. The CDR3 bases are TGTGCCAGCAGCTTAGGCGGGAGGACGAACACCGGGGAGCTGTTTTTT.

V gene TRBV19 combines with J gene TRBJ2-1, with a possible D match to TRBD1 (5 bases). The CDR3 extends over 13 amino acids. CDR1 and CDR2 (germline): LNHDA, SQIVND (reference sequence). Trimming shortened V by 7 bases and J by 9 bases, and 16 bases separated the two germline ends. CDR3 region: CASKTAGRAEQFF. In nucleotides, the CDR3 is TGTGCCAGTAAGACAGCAGGTCGCGCTGAGCAGTTCTTC.

The chain couples TRBV5-4 to TRBJ2-1; D possibly corresponds to TRBD1 (5 bases). This CDR3 is built from 15 residues. V was cut by 0 bases and J by 5 bases, with 12 bases left in between. Germline V CDR1 and CDR2: SGHNT, YYREEE (reference sequence). The CDR3, as DNA: TGTGCCAGCAGCTTGGTAGGGGAAATTGACAATGAGCAGTTCTTC. This translates into CASSLVGEIDNEQFF. Full variable domain (rest looked up from reference TRBV5-4 and TRBJ2-1): ETGVTQSPTHLIKTRGQQVTLRCSSQSGHNTVSWYQQALGQGPQFIFQYYREEENGRGNFPPRFSGLQFPNYSSELNVNALELDDSALYLCASSLVGEIDNEQFFGPGTRLTVL.

V is TRBV2 and J is TRBJ2-2, with D tentatively TRBD1 (6 bases). The CDR3 covers 15 residues. Germline CDR1 SNHLY, CDR2 FYNNEI. V lost 6 bases, J lost 6 bases, and 17 bases lay in between. In DNA, the CDR3 is TGTGCCAGCAGACCTTGGACAACAGGGCCCGGGGAGCTGTTTTTT. Protein: CASRPWTTGPGELFF.

This clone was observed a few times. The CDR3 spells CASSVTPSGAGDTQYF. CDR3 DNA sequence: TGTGCCAGCAGCGTTACCCCTAGCGGGGCTGGGGATACGCAGTATTTT. The chain couples TRBV9 to TRBJ2-3, with 9 bases identical to TRBD2. Germline CDR1 is SGDLS and CDR2 is YYNGEE. This CDR3 is built from 16 residues. V shed 2 bases and J 6 bases; nucleotides not matched to a gene: 10.

This clone was seen just once. The chain has TRBV28 and TRBJ2-6; D is ambiguous. The CDR3 is 17 residues long. Germline V gene lookup returns CDR1 MDHEN and CDR2 SYDVKM. V lost 3 bases and J 2 bases, leaving 14 bases between the germline ends. CDR3 sequence (DNA): TGTGCCAGCAGTTTGAAAAGTGAGAGGCCTGGGGCCAACGTCCTGACTTTC. Its translation: CASSLKSERPGANVLTF.

This clone was recorded once. V usage is TRBV9 and J usage is TRBJ2-7, with D maybe TRBD2 (6 bases). The length of the CDR3 is 14 residues. Germline CDR1 and CDR2: SGDLS and YYNGEE. The ends were cut back, 2 bases at V and 2 bases at J, with 11 bases in the middle. In nucleotides, the CDR3 is TGTGCCAGCAGCGTGGCGCCGGGGGCCTACGAGCAGTACTTC. Residues: CASSVAPGAYEQYF.

This clone was found a few times. V gene TRBV5-1 combines with J gene TRBJ2-5; 14 bases align to TRBD2. The closer fit of TRBJ2-7 to the DNA end suggests the J call may be wrong. The CDR3 totals 17 residues. Germline V CDR1 and CDR2: SGHRS, YFSETQ. The CDR3 DNA sequence: TGCGCCAGCAGCCCCGGGACTAGCGGGAGTACCCACTACGAGCAGTACTTC. Its translation is CASSPGTSGSTHYEQYF.